These 2 T cell receptor beta chains share one sample of origin, sequenced in a study of T-cell reconstitution after alpha-beta-depleted transplantation in children. Unique molecular identifiers were incorporated into the prepared TCRbeta library. TCRdb re-called the PCR reads through MiXCR, storing one row per CDR3 protein. This sample has approximately 350,000 distinct CDR3 sequences; around 15% occur once, and the top ten carry roughly two fifths. Specimen: PBMCs, mostly from graft donor cells, collected 360 days after TCRalphabeta/CD19-depleted stem cell transplant. Receptor source: a male patient aged 2-9 years who had a stem cell transplant for acute lymphoblastic leukemia, so the T cells may come from the graft donor.

This clonotype came up a few times. J is TRBJ2-3 and V is TRBV6-2 or TRBV6-3; 10 bases are shared with TRBD2. This CDR3 region has 14 residues. V gave up 7 bases and J gave up 4 bases; unmatched junction bases: 5. Per the germline V gene, CDR1 is MNHEY and CDR2 is SVGEGT. CDR3 in amino acids: CASKVAGGADTQYF. The CDR3 DNA is TGTGCCAGCAAGGTAGCGGGAGGTGCAGATACGCAGTATTTT.

A few counts support this clonotype. The chain uses TRBV19 and TRBJ2-3; 7 nucleotides match TRBD1. The CDR3 length is 14 residues. Germline trimming cut 5 bases from V and 8 bases from J; bases unmatched to any gene: 10. Germline CDR1 and CDR2: LNHDA and SQIVND (reference sequence). In nucleotides, the CDR3 is TGTGCCAGTAGTCCAGGACAGGCCTTCGGTACGCAGTATTTT. Translation: CASSPGQAFGTQYF.